The clone carrying this T cell receptor beta chain appeared many times. Its antigen is currently unknown. The ends lost 6 bases at V and 8 bases at J; junction bases unmatched: 11. The CDR3 runs 16 residues. In germline, CDR1 is ENHRY, CDR2 SYGVKD. These data come from a study of T cells in Graves' hyperthyroidism and ophthalmopathy. Study-wide background: Specimen type is peripheral blood, collected at initial diagnosis prior to any treatment.

TCR beta CDR3 regions were amplified from RNA transcripts. The TCR CDR3 was amplified in a first-round RT-PCR using the HTBI primer set. In TCRdb, the multiplex PCR reads were re-called with MiXCR into one record per CDR3 protein. This table has around 450,000 distinct CDR3 sequences, around 13% appearing once. Study-wide findings and caveats: Within blood appeared most thyroid clonotypes that had expanded above 0.001.

The study defined stable Graves' hyperthyroidism as no ophthalmopathy progression within 18 months. The clonotype was recovered from a woman in her late teens or twenties with Graves' hyperthyroidism. This chain joins TRBV10-3 and TRBJ1-4; TRBD1 agrees at 11 bases. The sample was blood. CDR3 sequence: CAIRTPGQGVREKLFF. For the CDR3, the DNA is TGTGCCATCAGAACCCCGGGACAGGGGGTTCGGGAAAAACTGTTTTTT.